This T cell receptor (beta chain) came from a study of Graves' ophthalmopathy and Graves' hyperthyroidism. General study findings and limits: Researchers report that a 13-signature model separated ophthalmopathy from stable hyperthyroidism, posting almost 90% sensitivity and about 78% specificity.

This clonotype was observed at least ten times. The antigen is undetermined. Losses at the gene ends were 1 base for V and 3 bases for J; bases not matched to a gene: 3. This CDR3 region has 14 residues. TCR beta CDR3 amplification used RNA transcripts. RT-PCR with HTBI primers came first, then second-round multiplex PCR. TCRdb reprocessed the multiplex PCR reads with MiXCR, giving one entry per CDR3 protein. Here the sample spans about 210,000 distinct CDR3 sequences, 25% to 30% being singletons. The source material was peripheral blood. The chain has TRBV12-3 or TRBV12-4 and TRBJ2-7, with TRBD1 matching over 7 bases. This TCR was sampled from a man aged 50 to 59 with Graves' ophthalmopathy. CDR3 protein: CASSLGTGGYEQYF. CDR3 nucleotides: TGTGCCAGCAGTTTAGGGACAGGTGGCTACGAGCAGTACTTC.